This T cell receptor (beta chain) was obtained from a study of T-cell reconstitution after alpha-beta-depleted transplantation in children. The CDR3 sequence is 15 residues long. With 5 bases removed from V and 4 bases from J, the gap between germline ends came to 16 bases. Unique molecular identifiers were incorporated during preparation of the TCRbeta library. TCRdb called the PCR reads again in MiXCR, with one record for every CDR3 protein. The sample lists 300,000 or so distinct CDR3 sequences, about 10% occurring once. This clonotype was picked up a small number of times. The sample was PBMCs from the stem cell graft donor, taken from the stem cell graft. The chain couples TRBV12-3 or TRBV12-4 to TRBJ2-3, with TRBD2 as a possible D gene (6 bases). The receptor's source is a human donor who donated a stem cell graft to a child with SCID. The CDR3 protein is CASSPGDSISDTQYF. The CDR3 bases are TGTGCCAGCAGTCCGGGAGATTCGATTTCAGATACGCAGTATTTT.